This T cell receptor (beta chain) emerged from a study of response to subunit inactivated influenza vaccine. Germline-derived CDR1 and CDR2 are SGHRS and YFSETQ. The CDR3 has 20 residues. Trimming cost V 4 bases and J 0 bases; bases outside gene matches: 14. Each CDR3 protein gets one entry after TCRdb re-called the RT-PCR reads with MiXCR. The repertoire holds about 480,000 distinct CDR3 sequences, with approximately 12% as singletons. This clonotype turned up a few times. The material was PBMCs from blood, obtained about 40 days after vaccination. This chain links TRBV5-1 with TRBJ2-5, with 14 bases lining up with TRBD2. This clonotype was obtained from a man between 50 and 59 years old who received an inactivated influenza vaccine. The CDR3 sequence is CASSETHSGTSGSNQETQYF. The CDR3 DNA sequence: TGCGCCAGCAGCGAAACCCACTCCGGGACTAGCGGGAGTAACCAAGAGACCCAGTACTTC.